The clone carrying this T cell receptor (beta chain) was observed a few times. Its antigen is not known. The CDR3 runs 12 residues. Germline V lookup: CDR1 MNHEY, CDR2 SVGEGT. V was clipped by 4 bases and J by 5 bases, with 8 bases between them. This entry is derived from a study of T cells after yellow fever vaccination. Study-level background: Fractions with few cells were prepared using SMART-Seq v4 Ultra Low Input. Overall study findings and caveats: Most clones from primary vaccination resurfaced after the booster (about 95% CD4, less than 90% CD8). Compared with primary, the secondary response was weaker and peaked at day 5, not 15. A small share of clonotypes appeared in both CD4 and CD8 compartments.

Each CDR3 protein gets one entry after TCRdb re-called the 5' RACE reads with MiXCR. Of approximately 580,000 distinct CDR3 sequences in the sample, less than 20% were seen once. The sequence was obtained from a man aged 18 to 29 who received the YFV17D yellow fever vaccine. Sequences were derived from PBMCs, sampled 4 to 5 days after the first yellow fever vaccination. V is TRBV6-2 or TRBV6-3 and J is TRBJ2-5, with D unclear. The CDR3 here is CASSSRWETQYF. CDR3 in DNA: TGTGCCAGCAGTTCAAGGTGGGAGACCCAGTACTTC.